A selection of T cell receptor beta chains follows, all from one sample in a study of regulatory T cells in long-lasting Graves disease. A single record per CDR3 protein comes from TCRdb applying MiXCR to the multiplex PCR reads. The sample yields about 200,000 distinct CDR3 sequences, approximately 19% seen once. This sample was also put to use in a study of T cells in Graves' hyperthyroidism and ophthalmopathy.

Sequencing used peripheral blood mononuclear cells (PBMCs), obtained at new diagnosis, from a patient treated with antithyroid drugs. Receptor source: a young woman with Graves disease. CDR3s include the opening cysteine and the closing phenylalanine or tryptophan. The order of the fields is CDR3 length, D gene, clone size, V gene, J gene, CDR3 DNA, CDR3 protein. A D gene is named only where the DNA matches it firmly. Size values are once, few and many counts, or a class for expanded clones, and some rows have none.

CDR3 length: 13
D gene: .
clone size: .
V gene: TRBV28
J gene: TRBJ2-7
CDR3 DNA: TGTGCCAGCAGTTTTAGAACCCTTTACGAGCAGTACTTC
CDR3 protein: CASSFRTLYEQYF

CDR3 length: 14
D gene: TRBD1
clone size: .
V gene: TRBV12-3/TRBV12-4
J gene: TRBJ2-7
CDR3 DNA: TGTGCCAGCAGTTTAGCGGACAGGGCCCAGGAGCAGTACTTC
CDR3 protein: CASSLADRAQEQYF

CDR3 length: 16
D gene: .
clone size: many
V gene: TRBV11-2
J gene: TRBJ2-5
CDR3 DNA: TGTGCCAGCAGCTCGGTCGGTGGGGGGGCCCGGGAGACCCAGTACTTC
CDR3 protein: CASSSVGGGARETQYF

CDR3 length: 15
D gene: TRBD1
clone size: many
V gene: TRBV19
J gene: TRBJ2-2
CDR3 DNA: TGTGCCAGTAGTAAGGGACAGGGTTTTGCCGGGGAGCTGTTTTTT
CDR3 protein: CASSKGQGFAGELFF

CDR3 length: 15
D gene: .
clone size: many
V gene: TRBV7-3
J gene: TRBJ2-1
CDR3 DNA: TGTGCCAGCAGCTTCGGGGATAGCTCCTACAATGAGCAGTTCTTC
CDR3 protein: CASSFGDSSYNEQFF

CDR3 length: 11
D gene: .
clone size: many
V gene: TRBV6-1
J gene: TRBJ1-6
CDR3 DNA: TGTGCCAGCAGTGGAGTTTTCTTCCTCCACTTT
CDR3 protein: CASSGVFFLHF

CDR3 length: 15
D gene: TRBD2
clone size: many
V gene: TRBV6-1
J gene: TRBJ2-1
CDR3 DNA: TGTGCCAGCAGTCCGGGACTAGCAACATACAATGAGCAGTTCTTC
CDR3 protein: CASSPGLATYNEQFF

CDR3 length: 13
D gene: .
clone size: many
V gene: TRBV19
J gene: TRBJ2-2
CDR3 DNA: TGTGCCAGTAGTCCACAGAACACCGGGGAGCTGTTTTTT
CDR3 protein: CASSPQNTGELFF

CDR3 length: 11
D gene: .
clone size: many
V gene: TRBV27
J gene: TRBJ1-5
CDR3 DNA: TGTGCCAGCAGTTTACGTCAGCCCCAGCATTTT
CDR3 protein: CASSLRQPQHF

CDR3 length: 17
D gene: TRBD2
clone size: few
V gene: TRBV3-1
J gene: TRBJ2-5
CDR3 DNA: TGTGCCGGCAGCCAAGCCTGGACTAGCGGTTATGAATTTACCCAGTACTTC
CDR3 protein: CAGSQAWTSGYEFTQYF

CDR3 length: 12
D gene: .
clone size: many
V gene: TRBV11-2
J gene: TRBJ1-4
CDR3 DNA: TGTGCCAGCAGCTACTCGGGACAAACTCTGTTTTTT
CDR3 protein: CASSYSGQTLFF

CDR3 length: 15
D gene: .
clone size: many
V gene: TRBV14
J gene: TRBJ1-4
CDR3 DNA: TGTGCCAGCAGCCAATTCCGAACATCTAATGAAAAACTGTTTTTT
CDR3 protein: CASSQFRTSNEKLFF

CDR3 length: 17
D gene: .
clone size: once
V gene: TRBV7-8
J gene: TRBJ2-1
CDR3 DNA: TGCGCCAGCAGCCAAGACCCCGGGTTGCGGTGGAATAATGAGCAGTTCTTC
CDR3 protein: CASSQDPGLRWNNEQFF

CDR3 length: 14
D gene: .
clone size: once
V gene: TRBV2
J gene: TRBJ1-1
CDR3 DNA: TGTGCCAGCAGTGAAGCTAGAGGTGACACTGAAGCTTTCTTT
CDR3 protein: CASSEARGDTEAFF

CDR3 length: 16
D gene: .
clone size: many
V gene: TRBV5-1
J gene: TRBJ2-2
CDR3 DNA: TGCGCCAGCAGCTGGGGAAGACAGCCGAACACCGGGGAGCTGTTTTTT
CDR3 protein: CASSWGRQPNTGELFF

CDR3 length: 17
D gene: .
clone size: many
V gene: TRBV12-3/TRBV12-4
J gene: TRBJ1-2
CDR3 DNA: TGTGCCAGCAGGGCGAATTTGGGGGGAGAGGGTAACTATGGCTACACCTTC
CDR3 protein: CASRANLGGEGNYGYTF

CDR3 length: 17
D gene: .
clone size: many
V gene: TRBV2
J gene: TRBJ1-6
CDR3 DNA: TGTGCCAGCAGTCGGCAGGGCCTAAGCTCCTATAATTCACCCCTCCACTTT
CDR3 protein: CASSRQGLSSYNSPLHF

CDR3 length: 17
D gene: TRBD2
clone size: .
V gene: TRBV11-2
J gene: TRBJ2-1
CDR3 DNA: TGTGCCAGCAGCTTAGTGGCTAGCGGCCAAATCGACAATGAGCAGTTCTTC
CDR3 protein: CASSLVASGQIDNEQFF

CDR3 length: 18
D gene: TRBD2
clone size: .
V gene: TRBV4-2
J gene: TRBJ2-3
CDR3 DNA: TGTGCCAGCAGCCAAGATGTCCCCGCTAGCGGCAACACAGATACGCAGTATTTT
CDR3 protein: CASSQDVPASGNTDTQYF

CDR3 length: 17
D gene: TRBD2
clone size: .
V gene: TRBV6-1
J gene: TRBJ2-4
CDR3 DNA: TGTGCCAGCAGTAAAGCGGGGGGCCCCGAACCCAAAAACATTCAGTACTTC
CDR3 protein: CASSKAGGPEPKNIQYF

CDR3 length: 14
D gene: TRBD1
clone size: .
V gene: TRBV7-2
J gene: TRBJ1-3
CDR3 DNA: TGTGCCAGCAGCCCCGGACAGGGGAGGCACACCATATATTTT
CDR3 protein: CASSPGQGRHTIYF

CDR3 length: 13
D gene: TRBD1
clone size: many
V gene: TRBV12-5
J gene: TRBJ1-2
CDR3 DNA: TGTGCTAGTGGTTTGGTGGACAGGGTTGGCTACACCTTC
CDR3 protein: CASGLVDRVGYTF

CDR3 length: 15
D gene: TRBD2
clone size: many
V gene: TRBV7-2
J gene: TRBJ2-3
CDR3 DNA: TGTGCCAGCAGCTTAGCGGCGGGGGGGGCCGATACGCAGTATTTT
CDR3 protein: CASSLAAGGADTQYF

CDR3 length: 14
D gene: TRBD1
clone size: many
V gene: TRBV12-3/TRBV12-4
J gene: TRBJ2-1
CDR3 DNA: TGTGCCAGCAGTCACCGGGACAGGTCGGATGAGCAGTTCTTC
CDR3 protein: CASSHRDRSDEQFF

CDR3 length: 18
D gene: TRBD2
clone size: many
V gene: TRBV7-9
J gene: TRBJ2-1
CDR3 DNA: TGTGCCAGCAGCTTCCCCCGGACTAGCGGGACCTCAAGGGATGAGCAGTTCTTC
CDR3 protein: CASSFPRTSGTSRDEQFF

CDR3 length: 12
D gene: .
clone size: many
V gene: TRBV28
J gene: TRBJ2-7
CDR3 DNA: TGTGCCAGCAGCTTTCTGGCGGGCGAGCAGTACTTC
CDR3 protein: CASSFLAGEQYF

CDR3 length: 16
D gene: .
clone size: many
V gene: TRBV11-2
J gene: TRBJ2-1
CDR3 DNA: TGTGCCAGCAGCGCCTCCGGGAGTGATGTCTACAATGAGCAGTTCTTC
CDR3 protein: CASSASGSDVYNEQFF

CDR3 length: 13
D gene: .
clone size: many
V gene: TRBV5-1
J gene: TRBJ2-5
CDR3 DNA: TGCGCCAGCAGCCTACTTAATCCTGAGACCCAGTACTTC
CDR3 protein: CASSLLNPETQYF

CDR3 length: 18
D gene: TRBD2
clone size: many
V gene: TRBV11-2
J gene: TRBJ2-3
CDR3 DNA: TGTGCCAGCAGCTCCTCCTGGGGGGAGCGGGGCGAGTTAGATACGCAGTATTTT
CDR3 protein: CASSSSWGERGELDTQYF

CDR3 length: 14
D gene: TRBD2
clone size: many
V gene: TRBV2
J gene: TRBJ2-2
CDR3 DNA: TGTGCCACGCTTAGCGGGAGCGGGACCGGGGAGCTGTTTTTT
CDR3 protein: CATLSGSGTGELFF

CDR3 length: 15
D gene: .
clone size: many
V gene: TRBV2
J gene: TRBJ2-4
CDR3 DNA: TGTGCCAGCCTCCGACAGGGAGGGGGAAAAAACATTCAGTACTTC
CDR3 protein: CASLRQGGGKNIQYF

CDR3 length: 19
D gene: TRBD2
clone size: .
V gene: TRBV10-3
J gene: TRBJ2-7
CDR3 DNA: TGTGCCATCAGTCCCCTTGGGGGGACTAGCGGGAGGAGCGACTACGAGCAGTACTTC
CDR3 protein: CAISPLGGTSGRSDYEQYF

CDR3 length: 17
D gene: .
clone size: many
V gene: TRBV12-3/TRBV12-4
J gene: TRBJ2-6
CDR3 DNA: TGTGCCAGCAGTTACGGCGAAGGGTACTCTGGGGCCAACGTCCTGACTTTC
CDR3 protein: CASSYGEGYSGANVLTF

CDR3 length: 15
D gene: .
clone size: many
V gene: TRBV2
J gene: TRBJ2-6
CDR3 DNA: TGTGCCAGCAGGGACAAAAACTCTGGGGCCAACGTCCTGACTTTC
CDR3 protein: CASRDKNSGANVLTF

CDR3 length: 10
D gene: .
clone size: many
V gene: TRBV27
J gene: TRBJ1-2
CDR3 DNA: TGTGCCAGCAGTCTTCCCGGCTACACCTTC
CDR3 protein: CASSLPGYTF

CDR3 length: 13
D gene: .
clone size: .
V gene: TRBV30
J gene: TRBJ1-1
CDR3 DNA: TGTGCCTGGAGTTTGGACGGGGCCACTGAAGCTTTCTTT
CDR3 protein: CAWSLDGATEAFF

CDR3 length: 12
D gene: .
clone size: many
V gene: TRBV7-3
J gene: TRBJ1-2
CDR3 DNA: TGTGCCAGCGGGGTCGGGCGGAATGGCTACACCTTC
CDR3 protein: CASGVGRNGYTF

CDR3 length: 14
D gene: .
clone size: many
V gene: TRBV12-3/TRBV12-4
J gene: TRBJ2-1
CDR3 DNA: TGTGCCAGCAGTTCCTTCACAGGGCACAATGAGCAGTTCTTC
CDR3 protein: CASSSFTGHNEQFF

CDR3 length: 16
D gene: TRBD1
clone size: many
V gene: TRBV29-1
J gene: TRBJ1-2
CDR3 DNA: TGCAGCGCACTCAACCGGGACAGGAGAAAAAAGGGTGGCTACACCTTC
CDR3 protein: CSALNRDRRKKGGYTF

CDR3 length: 16
D gene: .
clone size: many
V gene: TRBV6-1
J gene: TRBJ2-1
CDR3 DNA: TGTGCCAGCAGCTCCTACACAGGGAAGGGGAACAATGAGCAGTTCTTC
CDR3 protein: CASSSYTGKGNNEQFF

CDR3 length: 12
D gene: .
clone size: few
V gene: TRBV18
J gene: TRBJ2-7
CDR3 DNA: TGTGCCAGCTCACCAGAAGGGAACGAGCAGTACTTC
CDR3 protein: CASSPEGNEQYF

CDR3 length: 16
D gene: TRBD2
clone size: .
V gene: TRBV11-2
J gene: TRBJ2-2
CDR3 DNA: TGTGCCAGCAGCTCCCTGACTAGCGGGAGTGGCGGGGAGCTGTTTTTT
CDR3 protein: CASSSLTSGSGGELFF

CDR3 length: 19
D gene: TRBD1
clone size: many
V gene: TRBV12-3/TRBV12-4
J gene: TRBJ2-5
CDR3 DNA: TGTGCCAGCAGTTCCTACCGGCCGGGACAGGGAGGATTCCAAGAGACCCAGTACTTC
CDR3 protein: CASSSYRPGQGGFQETQYF

CDR3 length: 14
D gene: TRBD2
clone size: .
V gene: TRBV7-9
J gene: TRBJ2-7
CDR3 DNA: TGTGCCAGCAGCTTAGTCGGGAGGTCCTACGAGCAGTACTTC
CDR3 protein: CASSLVGRSYEQYF

CDR3 length: 17
D gene: .
clone size: many
V gene: TRBV3-1
J gene: TRBJ2-2
CDR3 DNA: TGTGCCAGCAGCCCCAGGTCCGGGACACCGAACACCGGGGAGCTGTTTTTT
CDR3 protein: CASSPRSGTPNTGELFF

CDR3 length: 15
D gene: TRBD1
clone size: many
V gene: TRBV19
J gene: TRBJ2-7
CDR3 DNA: TGTGCCAGTAGTATACCAGGACAGGGTACCTACGAGCAGTACTTC
CDR3 protein: CASSIPGQGTYEQYF

CDR3 length: 14
D gene: .
clone size: many
V gene: TRBV28
J gene: TRBJ1-6
CDR3 DNA: TGTGCCAGCAGTTTATTACCGATCAATTCACCCCTCCACTTT
CDR3 protein: CASSLLPINSPLHF

CDR3 length: 16
D gene: .
clone size: many
V gene: TRBV6-5
J gene: TRBJ1-1
CDR3 DNA: TGTGCCAGCAGTTACTCGCCTTCCAGACCGAACACTGAAGCTTTCTTT
CDR3 protein: CASSYSPSRPNTEAFF